These 10 T cell receptor beta chains originate from one sample sequenced in a study of blood T cell repertoires in COVID-19. TCRdb's table, derived via immunoSEQ multiplex PCR, lists solely in-frame clones and lacks some. This sample carries approximately 150,000 clones, 87% of them seen once, and the ten largest clones take around 6.5%. The sequencing sample was made of peripheral blood. The source of these receptors is an elderly man with acute or convalescent COVID-19.

With respect to this clone: The same CDR3 can be traced to other DNA sequences in this sample. The rearrangement uses TRBV28 and TRBJ2-3, with 8 bases that match TRBD2. This CDR3 is built from 15 residues. Germline assignment: CDR1 MDHEN and CDR2 SYDVKM. J was trimmed by 0 bases and V by 2 bases; bases with no gene match: 1. Here the CDR3 DNA reads TGTGCCAGCAGTTTAGCTAGCGGGAGCACAGATACGCAGTATTTT. The encoded protein is CASSLASGSTDTQYF. The variable domain in full, with the rest retrieved from reference TRBV28 and TRBJ2-3, is DVKVTQSSRYLVKRTGEKVFLECVQDMDHENMFWYRQDPGLGLRLIYFSYDVKMKEKGDIPEGYSVSREKKERFSLILESASTNQTSMYLCASSLASGSTDTQYFGPGTRLTVL.

The chain uses TRBV4-1 and TRBJ2-1; 12 nucleotides line up with TRBD2. CDR1 is MGHRA, CDR2 YSYEKL, per germline. Trimming at V came to 4 bases and at J to 0 bases, leaving 7 bases not matched to a gene. The CDR3 length is 18 residues. The CDR3 region is CASSPFTSGGSSYNEQFF. CDR3 in DNA: TGCGCCAGCAGCCCCTTCACTAGCGGGGGGAGCTCCTACAATGAGCAGTTCTTC.

J is TRBJ2-5 and V is TRBV7-3, with TRBD1 matching 10 bases. V dropped 5 bases and J dropped 4; count of bases not matched to a gene: 1. Germline V gene lookup returns CDR1 SGHTA and CDR2 FQGTGA. This CDR3 is built from 13 residues. The CDR3 DNA reads TGTGCCAGCAGCCGGACAGGGGGAGAGACCCAGTACTTC. Encoded protein: CASSRTGGETQYF.

This clone was picked up one time. The chain has TRBV5-4 and TRBJ2-5; 10 nucleotides align to TRBD1. Germline V gene data show CDR1 as SGHNT and CDR2 as YYREEE (reference sequence). This CDR3 comprises 14 residues. V shed 3 bases and J 7 bases; nucleotides not matched to a gene: 6. CDR3 DNA: TGTGCCAGCAGCTCCGGGACAGGGGAAGGGACCCAGTACTTC. It encodes CASSSGTGEGTQYF.

This clone was detected only once. This chain connects TRBV28 to TRBJ2-7; weak D call: TRBD1 (6 bases). Germline CDR1 and CDR2: MDHEN and SYDVKM. Trimming shortened V by 3 bases and J by 3 bases, and 12 bases separated the two germline ends. There are 14 residues in the CDR3. CDR3 in amino acids: CASSLWYRDYEQYF. The CDR3 DNA reads as TGTGCCAGCAGTTTGTGGTACAGGGACTACGAGCAGTACTTC.

This chain joins TRBV27 and TRBJ2-1; 8 nucleotides align to TRBD2. Germline CDR1 is MNHEY and CDR2 is SMNVEV (reference sequence). The CDR3 is made up of 15 amino acids. With 2 bases clipped from V and 9 bases from J, the junction kept 9 bases outside the gene matches. For the CDR3, the DNA is TGTGCCAGCAGTTTACACCAACGGGGGGGCAGTGAGCAGTTCTTC. Protein sequence: CASSLHQRGGSEQFF.

The chain has TRBV28 and TRBJ2-7, with a tentative D call TRBD2 (6 bases). Trimming took off 5 bases at V and 2 bases at J, with 16 bases between the two ends. Germline CDR1 reads MDHEN; CDR2 reads SYDVKM. The CDR3 runs to 15 residues. The CDR3 loop is CASSPYAEGTYEQYF. The CDR3 DNA reads TGTGCCAGCAGTCCCTATGCGGAGGGGACCTACGAGCAGTACTTC.

V gene TRBV29-1 combines with J gene TRBJ2-7; TRBD1 is a possible D gene (6 bases). The CDR3 runs 12 residues. Trimming removed 3 bases at V and 5 bases at J, with 11 bases between. Germline V gives CDR1 SQVTM, CDR2 ANQGSEA. The CDR3 nucleotides read TGCAGCGTTGACAAAGGGGGTGACGAGCAGTACTTC. Translating it yields CSVDKGGDEQYF.

The V gene is TRBV7-2, the J gene TRBJ1-6, with TRBD1 identical over 7 bases. Unmatched junction bases numbered 4, after V lost 5 bases and J lost 6 bases. This CDR3 has 14 amino acids. Germline V gene sequence: CDR1 SGHTA, CDR2 FQGNSA. DNA for the CDR3: TGTGCCAGCAGCCCGGGACAGCTTAATTCACCCCTCCACTTT. Translating gives CASSPGQLNSPLHF.

This chain uses TRBV28 with TRBJ2-7; a weak D match, TRBD2 (6 bases). Per the germline V gene, CDR1 is MDHEN and CDR2 is SYDVKM. The CDR3 covers 13 residues. Between the trimmed V and J ends, which lost 5 bases and 7 bases, there was a span of 15 bases. The CDR3, as DNA: TGTGCCAGCAGTCCCCCGCCAGGGAGGGAGCAGTACTTC. Translating gives CASSPPPGREQYF.